This record covers a single TCR beta chain. The antigen is unknown. These data belong to a study of CD8 T cells in ankylosing spondylitis. Findings of the study overall: Roughly eight highly homologous variants formed a TCR beta motif that appeared characteristic of ankylosing spondylitis blood.

There are 15 residues in the CDR3. Germline values: CDR1 SGDLS, CDR2 YYNGEE. V was trimmed by 3 bases and J by 5 bases, leaving 17 bases between them. TCRdb fed the 5' RACE reads into MiXCR, producing one record per CDR3 protein. The table has under 850,000 distinct CDR3 sequences, 15% to 20% seen once; the top ten hold about 19%. The clonotype originates from a male donor with ankylosing spondylitis. The chain is built from TRBV9 and TRBJ2-5; D may be TRBD1 (7 bases). The sequenced sample was blood, either unsorted or a sorted T cell fraction (not recorded which). CDR3 loop: CASSALQGRFETQYF. The CDR3 coding sequence is TGTGCCAGCAGCGCCCTACAGGGGAGGTTCGAGACCCAGTACTTC.